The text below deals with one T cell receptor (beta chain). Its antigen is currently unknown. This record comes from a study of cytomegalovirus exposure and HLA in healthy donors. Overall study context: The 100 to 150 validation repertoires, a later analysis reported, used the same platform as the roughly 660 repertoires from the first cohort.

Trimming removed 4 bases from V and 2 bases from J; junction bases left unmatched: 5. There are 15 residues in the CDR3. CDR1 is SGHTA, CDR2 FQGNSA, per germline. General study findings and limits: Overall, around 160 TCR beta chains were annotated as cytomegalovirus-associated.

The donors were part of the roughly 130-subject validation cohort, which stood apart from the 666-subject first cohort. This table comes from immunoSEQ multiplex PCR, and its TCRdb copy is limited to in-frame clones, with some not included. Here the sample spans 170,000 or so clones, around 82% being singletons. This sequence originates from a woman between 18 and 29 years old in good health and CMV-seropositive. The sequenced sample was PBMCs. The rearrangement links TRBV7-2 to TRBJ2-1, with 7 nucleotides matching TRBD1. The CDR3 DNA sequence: TGTGCCAGCAGCTCTCAGACAGGGCCCTACAATGAGCAGTTCTTC. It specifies CASSSQTGPYNEQFF.